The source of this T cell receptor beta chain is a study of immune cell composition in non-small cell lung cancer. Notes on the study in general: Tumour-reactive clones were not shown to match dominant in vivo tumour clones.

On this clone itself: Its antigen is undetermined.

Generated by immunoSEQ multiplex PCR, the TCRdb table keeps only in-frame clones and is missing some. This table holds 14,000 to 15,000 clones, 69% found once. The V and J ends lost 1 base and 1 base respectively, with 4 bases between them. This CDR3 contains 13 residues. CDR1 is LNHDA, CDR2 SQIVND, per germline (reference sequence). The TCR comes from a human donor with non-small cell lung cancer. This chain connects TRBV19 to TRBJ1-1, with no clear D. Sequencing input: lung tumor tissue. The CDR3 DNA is TGTGCCAGTAGTATAGCCCAGAACACTGAAGCTTTCTTT. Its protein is CASSIAQNTEAFF.